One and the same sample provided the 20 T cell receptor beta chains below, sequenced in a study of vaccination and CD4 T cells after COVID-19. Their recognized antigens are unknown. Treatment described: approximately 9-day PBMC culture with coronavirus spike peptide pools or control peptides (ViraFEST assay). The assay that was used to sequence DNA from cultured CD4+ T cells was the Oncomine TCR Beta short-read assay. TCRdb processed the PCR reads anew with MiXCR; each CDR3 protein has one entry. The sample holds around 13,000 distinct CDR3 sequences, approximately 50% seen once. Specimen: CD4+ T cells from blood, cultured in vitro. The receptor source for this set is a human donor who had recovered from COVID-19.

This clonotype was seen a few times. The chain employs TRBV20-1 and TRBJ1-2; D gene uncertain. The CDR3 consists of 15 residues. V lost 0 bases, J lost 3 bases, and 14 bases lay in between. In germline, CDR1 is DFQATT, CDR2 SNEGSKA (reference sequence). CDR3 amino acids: CSARDPMRRDYGYTF. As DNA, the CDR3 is TGCAGTGCTAGAGACCCTATGAGGAGGGACTATGGCTACACCTTC.

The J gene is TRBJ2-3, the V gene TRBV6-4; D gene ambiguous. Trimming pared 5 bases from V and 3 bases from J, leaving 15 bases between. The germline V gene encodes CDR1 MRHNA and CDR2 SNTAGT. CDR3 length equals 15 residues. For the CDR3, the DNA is TGTGCCAGCAGTCAAGCCGGTTCGAGGACAGATACGCAGTATTTT. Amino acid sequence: CASSQAGSRTDTQYF.

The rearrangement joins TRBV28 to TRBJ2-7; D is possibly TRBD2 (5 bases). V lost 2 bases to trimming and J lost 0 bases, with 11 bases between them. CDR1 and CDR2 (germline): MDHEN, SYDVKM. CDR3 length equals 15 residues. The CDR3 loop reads CASSLRGPISYEQYF. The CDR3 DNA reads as TGTGCCAGCAGTTTACGGGGTCCAATCTCCTACGAGCAGTACTTC.

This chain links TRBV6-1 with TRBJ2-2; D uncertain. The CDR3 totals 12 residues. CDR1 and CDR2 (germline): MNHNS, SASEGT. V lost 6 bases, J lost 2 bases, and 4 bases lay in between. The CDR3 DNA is TGTGCCAGCAGCCCTAACACCGGGGAGCTGTTTTTT. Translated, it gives CASSPNTGELFF.

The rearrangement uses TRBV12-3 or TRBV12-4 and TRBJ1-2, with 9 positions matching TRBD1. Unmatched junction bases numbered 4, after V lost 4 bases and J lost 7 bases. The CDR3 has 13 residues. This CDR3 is CASSSGTGLGYTF. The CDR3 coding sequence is TGTGCCAGCAGTTCCGGGACAGGGCTTGGCTACACCTTC.

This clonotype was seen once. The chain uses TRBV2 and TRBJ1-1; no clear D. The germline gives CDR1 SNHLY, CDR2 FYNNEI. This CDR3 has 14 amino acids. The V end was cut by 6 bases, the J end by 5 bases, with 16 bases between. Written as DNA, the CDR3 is TGTGCCAGCAGCCAGCTGGAAGTTCGGACTGAAGCTTTCTTT. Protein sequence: CASSQLEVRTEAFF.

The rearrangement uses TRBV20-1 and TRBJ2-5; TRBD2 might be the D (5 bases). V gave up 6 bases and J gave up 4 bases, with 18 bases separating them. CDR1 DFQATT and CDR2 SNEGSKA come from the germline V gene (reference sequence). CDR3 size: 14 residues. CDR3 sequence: CSAERSGVRETQYF. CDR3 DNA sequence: TGCAGTGCAGAAAGGTCCGGGGTCAGAGAGACCCAGTACTTC.

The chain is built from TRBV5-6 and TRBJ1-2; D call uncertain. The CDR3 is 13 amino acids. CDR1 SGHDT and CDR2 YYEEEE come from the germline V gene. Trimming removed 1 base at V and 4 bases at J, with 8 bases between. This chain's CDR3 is CASSLTETYGYTF. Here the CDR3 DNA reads TGTGCCAGCAGCTTGACAGAAACCTATGGCTACACCTTC.

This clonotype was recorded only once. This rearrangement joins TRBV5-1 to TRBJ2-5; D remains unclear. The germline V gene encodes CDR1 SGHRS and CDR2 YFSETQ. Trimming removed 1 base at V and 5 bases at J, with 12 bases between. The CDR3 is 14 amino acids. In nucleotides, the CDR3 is TGCGCCAGCAGCTTGATGACACCTTCGGAGACCCAGTACTTC. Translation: CASSLMTPSETQYF.

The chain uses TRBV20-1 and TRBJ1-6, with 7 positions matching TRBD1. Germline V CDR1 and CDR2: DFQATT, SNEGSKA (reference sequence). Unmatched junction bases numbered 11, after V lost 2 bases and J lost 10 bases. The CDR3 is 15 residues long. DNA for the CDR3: TGCAGTGCTAGAACCTCCACAGGGGTCGGATCACCCCTCCACTTT. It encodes CSARTSTGVGSPLHF.

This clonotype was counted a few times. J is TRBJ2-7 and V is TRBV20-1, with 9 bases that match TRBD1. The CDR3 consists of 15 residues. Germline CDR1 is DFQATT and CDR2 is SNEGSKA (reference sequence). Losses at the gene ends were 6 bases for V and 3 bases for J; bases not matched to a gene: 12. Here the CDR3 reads CSAGTGGQSSYEQYF. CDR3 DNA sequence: TGCAGTGCGGGTACAGGGGGCCAGTCCAGCTACGAGCAGTACTTC.

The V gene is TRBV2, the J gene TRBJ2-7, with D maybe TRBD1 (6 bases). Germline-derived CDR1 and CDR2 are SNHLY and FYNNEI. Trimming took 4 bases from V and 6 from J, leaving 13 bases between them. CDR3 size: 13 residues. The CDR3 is CASSANQGLEQYF. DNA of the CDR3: TGTGCCAGCAGTGCCAATCAGGGGCTCGAGCAGTACTTC.

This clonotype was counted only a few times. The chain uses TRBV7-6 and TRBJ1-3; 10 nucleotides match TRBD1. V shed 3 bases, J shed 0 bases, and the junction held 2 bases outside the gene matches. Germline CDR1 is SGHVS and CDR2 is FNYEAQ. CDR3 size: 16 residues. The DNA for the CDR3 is TGTGCCAGCAGCTTGTGGACAGGGGGCTCTGGAAACACCATATATTTT. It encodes CASSLWTGGSGNTIYF.

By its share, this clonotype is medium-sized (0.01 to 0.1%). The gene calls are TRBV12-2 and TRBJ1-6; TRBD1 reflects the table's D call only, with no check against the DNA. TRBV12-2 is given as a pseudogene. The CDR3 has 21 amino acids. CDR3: CASRFPRAGTGGNSYNSPLHF. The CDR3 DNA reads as TGTGCAAGTCGCTTTCCCCGCGCCGGGACAGGGGGCAACTCCTATAATTCACCCCTCCACTTT.

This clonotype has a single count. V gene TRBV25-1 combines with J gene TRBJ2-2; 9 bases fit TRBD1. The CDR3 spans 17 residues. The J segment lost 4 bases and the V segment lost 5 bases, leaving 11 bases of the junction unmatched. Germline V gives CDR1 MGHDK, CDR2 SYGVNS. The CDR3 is CASSPYSGQGGTGELFF. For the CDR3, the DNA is TGTGCCAGCAGTCCTTACTCGGGACAGGGAGGCACCGGGGAGCTGTTTTTT.

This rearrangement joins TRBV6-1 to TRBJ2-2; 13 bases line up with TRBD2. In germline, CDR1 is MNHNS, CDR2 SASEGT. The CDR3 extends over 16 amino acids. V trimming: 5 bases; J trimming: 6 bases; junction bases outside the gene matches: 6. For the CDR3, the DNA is TGTGCCAGCAGTCCCCGGACTAGCGGGAGTCCCGGGGAGCTGTTTTTT. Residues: CASSPRTSGSPGELFF.

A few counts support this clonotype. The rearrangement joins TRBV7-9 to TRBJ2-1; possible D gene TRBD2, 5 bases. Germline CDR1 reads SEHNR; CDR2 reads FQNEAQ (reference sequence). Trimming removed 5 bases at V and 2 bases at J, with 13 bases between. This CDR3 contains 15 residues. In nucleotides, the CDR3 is TGTGCCAGCAGCCCAGCACTAGTCCCCTACAATGAGCAGTTCTTC. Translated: CASSPALVPYNEQFF.

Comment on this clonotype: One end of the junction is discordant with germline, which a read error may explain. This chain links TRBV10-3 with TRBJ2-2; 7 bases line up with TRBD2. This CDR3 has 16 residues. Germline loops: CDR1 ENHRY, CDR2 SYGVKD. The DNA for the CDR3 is TGTGCCAGCAGTGAACTTGGGGGGGGGAACACCGGGGAGCTGTTTTTT. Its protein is CASSELGGGNTGELFF.

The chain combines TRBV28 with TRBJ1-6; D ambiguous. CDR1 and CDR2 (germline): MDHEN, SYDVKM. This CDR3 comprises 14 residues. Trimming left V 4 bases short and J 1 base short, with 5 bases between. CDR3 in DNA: TGTGCCAGCAGTTCGCAGTCCTATAATTCACCCCTCCACTTT. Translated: CASSSQSYNSPLHF.

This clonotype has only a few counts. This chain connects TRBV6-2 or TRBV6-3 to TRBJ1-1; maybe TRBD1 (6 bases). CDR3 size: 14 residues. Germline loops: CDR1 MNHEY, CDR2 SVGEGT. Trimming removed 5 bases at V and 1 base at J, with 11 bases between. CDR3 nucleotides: TGTGCCAGCAGTGACAGGACGGCGAACACTGAAGCTTTCTTT. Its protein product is CASSDRTANTEAFF.